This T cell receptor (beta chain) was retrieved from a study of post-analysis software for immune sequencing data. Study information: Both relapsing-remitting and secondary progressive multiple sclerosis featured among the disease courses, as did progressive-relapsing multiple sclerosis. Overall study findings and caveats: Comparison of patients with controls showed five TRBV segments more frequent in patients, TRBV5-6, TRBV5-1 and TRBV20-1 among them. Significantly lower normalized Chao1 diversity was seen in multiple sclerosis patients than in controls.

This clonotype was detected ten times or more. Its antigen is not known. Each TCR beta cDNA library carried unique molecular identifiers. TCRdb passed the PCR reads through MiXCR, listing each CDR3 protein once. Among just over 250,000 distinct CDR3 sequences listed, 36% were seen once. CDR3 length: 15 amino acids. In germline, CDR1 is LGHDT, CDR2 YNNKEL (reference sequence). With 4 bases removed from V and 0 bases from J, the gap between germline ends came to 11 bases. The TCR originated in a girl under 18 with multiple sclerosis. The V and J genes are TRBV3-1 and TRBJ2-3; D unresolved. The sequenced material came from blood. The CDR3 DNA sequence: TGTGCCAGCAGCCTAAATCCCCGGAGCACAGATACGCAGTATTTT. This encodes CASSLNPRSTDTQYF.